This entry lists 20 T cell receptor beta chains sequenced from one sample in a study of T cells after somatic rescue of genetic block. Libraries were prepared by immunoSEQ multiplex PCR; TCRdb keeps only in-frame clonotypes and omits some of them. Of 70,000 or so clones in the sample, about nine tenths are singletons; the top ten hold 2.5% to 3.5%. The sample consisted of peripheral blood mononuclear cells (PBMCs). These TCRs come from a man aged 35-49 years.

The V gene is TRBV27, the J gene TRBJ2-7; 7 nucleotides align to TRBD1. The junction had 9 bases not matched to a gene; V was cut back by 0 bases and J by 4 bases. The CDR3 loop spans 16 amino acids. In germline, CDR1 is MNHEY, CDR2 SMNVEV (reference sequence). CDR3 DNA: TGTGCCAGCAGTTTATCGCCCGGGACAGACCTTTACGAGCAGTACTTC. Amino acids: CASSLSPGTDLYEQYF.

A word on this clone: Compared with germline, one end of the junction differs, possibly owing to a read error. The chain is built from TRBV7-7 and TRBJ2-7; 11 bases map to TRBD2. The CDR3 contains 14 residues. Per germline, CDR1 SSHAT and CDR2 FNYEAQ (reference sequence). The CDR3 DNA sequence: TGTGCTAGCAGATCCGGGACTAGCGGCTACGAGCAGTACTTC. Its translation is CASRSGTSGYEQYF.

The rearrangement links TRBV19 to TRBJ2-5, with 9 bases that match TRBD2. V lost 5 bases and J lost 4; bases outside the gene matches: 8. CDR1 and CDR2 from the germline V gene are LNHDA and SQIVND (reference sequence). CDR3 size: 15 residues. CDR3 loop: CASSRRGGALETQYF. CDR3 bases: TGTGCCAGTAGTCGGCGCGGGGGGGCTTTAGAGACCCAGTACTTC. Full variable domain (rest looked up from reference TRBV19 and TRBJ2-5): DGGITQSPKYLFRKEGQNVTLSCEQNLNHDAMYWYRQDPGQGLRLIYYSQIVNDFQKGDIAEGYSVSREKKESFPLTVTSAQKNPTAFYLCASSRRGGALETQYFGPGTRLLVL.

The V call is TRBV4-1, the J call TRBJ2-1, with D possibly TRBD2 on 6 matching bases. This CDR3 is 16 amino acids long. Trimming took 0 bases from V and 10 from J, leaving 19 bases between them. Germline-derived CDR1 and CDR2 are MGHRA and YSYEKL. CDR3 DNA: TGCGCCAGCAGCCAAGATGAGGGATCCGGGAGTGAGGAGCAGTTCTTC. Amino acids: CASSQDEGSGSEEQFF.

The rearrangement joins TRBV19 to TRBJ2-2; the match to TRBD2 covers 11 bases. CDR1 is LNHDA, CDR2 SQIVND, per germline (reference sequence). The CDR3 runs to 16 residues. The junction had 4 bases not matched to a gene; V was cut back by 6 bases and J by 1 base. CDR3 residues: CASSPGLAGNTGELFF. Here the CDR3 DNA reads TGTGCCAGTAGCCCAGGACTAGCGGGGAACACCGGGGAGCTGTTTTTT.

This clone was recorded once. The CDR3 DNA reads as TGTGCCAGCAGTCGGGACAGGGGGTATGAGAGTCAGCCCCAGCATTTT. Translated, it gives CASSRDRGYESQPQHF. The rearrangement uses TRBV28 and TRBJ1-5; TRBD1 agrees at 11 bases. Germline V gene data show CDR1 as MDHEN and CDR2 as SYDVKM. The V segment lost 5 bases and the J segment 6 bases; nucleotides outside the gene matches: 9. This CDR3 is built from 16 residues.

For this clone: One junction end disagrees with the germline gene, perhaps due to a read error. This chain links TRBV7-7 with TRBJ2-5; D might be TRBD2 (6 bases). Germline-derived CDR1 and CDR2 are SSHAT and FNYEAQ (reference sequence). CDR3 length: 17 amino acids. The CDR3 loop is CASSYPAGQELRETQYF. The CDR3 bases are TGTGCTAGCAGCTACCCCGCGGGGCAGGAGCTTAGGGAGACCCAGTACTTC.

The chain carries TRBV29-1 and TRBJ1-5; D remains unclear. The ends were cut back, 6 bases at V and 2 bases at J, with 14 bases in the middle. The V gene's germline CDR1 is SQVTM and CDR2 ANQGSEA. CDR3 length: 14 amino acids. The CDR3 here is CSVAGRGGNQPQHF. For the CDR3, the DNA is TGCAGCGTAGCGGGGAGAGGAGGCAATCAGCCCCAGCATTTT.

The DNA of the CDR3 is TGTGCCAGCAGCGTAGGAAATAGCGGGAGAAGTTGCGGGCAGTACTTC. Translated, it gives CASSVGNSGRSCGQYF. The J gene is TRBJ2-7, the V gene TRBV9; 9 nucleotides line up with TRBD2. The CDR3 consists of 16 residues. The V segment lost 0 bases and the J segment 9 bases; nucleotides outside the gene matches: 13. CDR1 is SGDLS and CDR2 is YYNGEE in the germline V gene. The whole variable domain, remainder taken from reference TRBV9 and TRBJ2-7, is DSGVTQTPKHLITATGQRVTLRCSPRSGDLSVYWYQQSLDQGLQFLIQYYNGEERAKGNILERFSAQQFPDLHSELNLSSLELGDSALYFCASSVGNSGRSCGQYFGPGTRLTVT.

The V and J genes are TRBV5-6 and TRBJ2-1; D is unclear. This CDR3 is 16 amino acids long. V lost 4 bases to trimming and J lost 1 base, with 15 bases between them. Germline CDR1 SGHDT, CDR2 YYEEEE. The CDR3 sequence is CASSNDVGYSYNEQFF. DNA for the CDR3: TGTGCCAGCAGCAATGACGTAGGGTATTCCTACAATGAGCAGTTCTTC. Full variable domain (rest looked up from reference TRBV5-6 and TRBJ2-1): DAGVTQSPTHLIKTRGQQVTLRCSPKSGHDTVSWYQQALGQGPQFIFQYYEEEERQRGNFPDRFSGHQFPNYSSELNVNALLLGDSALYLCASSNDVGYSYNEQFFGPGTRLTVL.

The genes are TRBV6-5 and TRBJ2-7, with 10 positions matching TRBD2. Trimming took 5 bases from V and 3 from J; bases not matched to a gene: 1. This CDR3 has 13 amino acids. The V gene's germline CDR1 is MNHEY and CDR2 SVGAGI. The CDR3 reads CASSRTSGYEQYF. CDR3 DNA: TGTGCCAGCAGTCGGACTAGCGGCTACGAGCAGTACTTC.

The count of this clone is one. This sequence joins TRBV11-3 and TRBJ2-3; 8 bases are shared with TRBD2. This CDR3 is 15 amino acids long. Germline V gene lookup returns CDR1 SGHNT and CDR2 YENEEA. The junction had 5 bases not matched to a gene; V was cut back by 5 bases and J by 1 base. CDR3 sequence: CASSPRGGGTDTQYF. The CDR3 region has the DNA TGTGCCAGCAGCCCCCGGGGGGGAGGCACAGATACGCAGTATTTT.

The chain is built from TRBV10-2 and TRBJ1-2; 10 nucleotides line up with TRBD1. This CDR3 region has 15 residues. CDR1 is WSHSY and CDR2 is SAAADI in the germline V gene. V lost 0 bases and J lost 6; bases outside the gene matches: 4. The CDR3 loop is CASSESRQGADGYTF. The CDR3 DNA reads TGCGCCAGCAGTGAGTCGAGACAGGGGGCGGATGGCTACACCTTC.

The CDR3 region is CASSLQGAGYEQYF. The CDR3 nucleotides are TGCGCCAGCAGCTTACAGGGTGCCGGCTACGAGCAGTACTTC. The J gene is TRBJ2-7, the V gene TRBV5-1; weak D call: TRBD1 (6 bases). The CDR3 length is 14 residues. Germline V gene data show CDR1 as SGHRS and CDR2 as YFSETQ. V lost 2 bases and J 3 bases, leaving 12 bases between the germline ends.

About this clone itself: The same CDR3 can be traced to other DNA sequences in this sample. The chain uses TRBV11-2 and TRBJ2-7; D unclear. The germline gives CDR1 SGHAT, CDR2 FQNNGV. Trimming left V 0 bases short and J 5 bases short, with 5 bases between. This CDR3 region has 12 residues. This chain's CDR3 is CASSLEAHEQYF. For the CDR3, the DNA is TGTGCCAGCAGCTTAGAGGCCCACGAGCAGTACTTC.

The V call is TRBV10-2, the J call TRBJ2-5, with no clear D. Trimming cost V 2 bases and J 7 bases, with 14 bases left between them. Germline CDR1 WSHSY, CDR2 SAAADI. This CDR3 comprises 14 residues. Here the CDR3 DNA reads TGCGCCAGCAGTGAGCCCCGGCCCTGGGGGACCCAGTACTTC. The encoded protein is CASSEPRPWGTQYF.

This clone was observed once. This chain links TRBV6-6 with TRBJ1-5; 9 bases line up with TRBD1. The ends lost 6 bases at V and 6 bases at J; junction bases unmatched: 12. This CDR3 is 16 amino acids long. The germline V gene has CDR1 MNHNY and CDR2 SVGAGI (reference sequence). CDR3 loop: CASSDRDRAFPQPQHF. CDR3 coding DNA: TGTGCCAGCAGCGATAGGGACAGGGCATTTCCTCAGCCCCAGCATTTT.

This chain joins TRBV2 and TRBJ2-3, with D unclear. Trimming removed 1 base from V and 6 bases from J, with 8 bases in between. This CDR3 contains 13 residues. Germline V CDR1 and CDR2: SNHLY, FYNNEI. For the CDR3, the DNA is TGTGCCAGCAGTGAAGGCCCCGCGGATACGCAGTATTTT. It specifies CASSEGPADTQYF.

This clone has just one count. The chain combines TRBV9 with TRBJ2-7; no definite D call. Germline V CDR1 and CDR2: SGDLS, YYNGEE. V lost 3 bases and J 5 bases, leaving 18 bases between the germline ends. The CDR3 has 15 residues. The CDR3: CASSDRSDRPHEQYF. In DNA, the CDR3 is TGTGCCAGCAGCGACCGGAGCGACCGTCCCCACGAGCAGTACTTC. Full variable domain (outside the CDR3, taken from reference TRBV9 and TRBJ2-7): DSGVTQTPKHLITATGQRVTLRCSPRSGDLSVYWYQQSLDQGLQFLIQYYNGEERAKGNILERFSAQQFPDLHSELNLSSLELGDSALYFCASSDRSDRPHEQYFGPGTRLTVT.

The chain has TRBV27 and TRBJ2-5; D tentatively fits TRBD1 or TRBD2 (5 bases each). Trimming cost V 7 bases and J 5 bases, with 11 bases left between them. Germline-derived CDR1 and CDR2 are MNHEY and SMNVEV (reference sequence). The length of the CDR3 is 12 residues. The CDR3 nucleotides read TGTGCCAGCAAAACGGGGCTTGAGACCCAGTACTTC. Translated: CASKTGLETQYF.